This entry concerns a single T cell receptor (beta chain). Its antigen remains unknown. This entry comes from a study of human T cells and chemical hapten exposure. Whole-study results and caveats: After DPC sensitization, TCRs above 1 in 1000 frequency showed no change. Expanded TCRs produced significantly more large CDR3 similarity clusters than controls did.

Described time point: pre-sensitization, week 0. Described treatment: therapeutic diphenylcyclopropenone sensitization with weekly scalp DPC. Patch tests were applied only after blood draws. From the RACE reads, TCRdb called clonotypes with MiXCR, one entry per CDR3 protein. The sample lists 300,000 to 450,000 distinct CDR3 sequences, around 5% seen once, with around 8% in the top ten. This CDR3 region has 15 residues. V trimming: 4 bases; J trimming: 1 base; junction bases outside the gene matches: 7. The germline V gene has CDR1 SQVTM and CDR2 ANQGSEA. The sequence was collected from a young woman with alopecia areata. Some clones in this sample may be carry-over from other donors' samples. The specimen comprised whole blood, sampled in connection with sensitization to the hapten diphenylcyclopropenone (DPC). This chain connects TRBV29-1 to TRBJ1-5; TRBD1 matches at 7 bases. This chain's CDR3 is CSVALVTGSNQPQHF. The CDR3 DNA sequence: TGCAGCGTTGCCTTAGTGACAGGGAGCAATCAGCCCCAGCATTTT.